This TCR beta chain emerged from a study of blood T cell repertoires in COVID-19. Sequencing was performed with immunoSEQ multiplex PCR; in TCRdb, only in-frame clones are kept and a portion is missing. The sample yields fewer than 300,000 clones, 80% to 90% seen once. Individuals drawn from around 24 US areas were about 18 to 95 years old. Among Cohort 3 donors, those recovered had two negative PCRs, clearance, or symptom resolution. CDR1 and CDR2 from the germline V gene are SGDLS and YYNGEE. The CDR3 covers 17 residues. With V trimmed by 3 bases and J by 0 bases, 4 bases remained unmatched. The TCR sequence derives from a man aged 35 to 55 who had recovered from COVID-19. Sequenced input: PBMCs or T cells enriched from blood (not recorded which). The rearrangement uses TRBV9 and TRBJ2-6, with 9 bases lining up with TRBD1. In DNA form, the CDR3 reads TGTGCCAGCAGCGCCGGACAGGGGCTCTCTGGGGCCAACGTCCTGACTTTC. This translates into CASSAGQGLSGANVLTF.